The text below deals with one T cell receptor beta chain. Its antigen remains unidentified. Expressed TCRB transcripts were sequenced because the entire RNA isolate underwent reverse transcription. Only in-frame clones appear in the TCRdb table, and some are missing; sequencing was by immunoSEQ multiplex PCR. Of about 340,000 clones listed, 6.5% to 10% are singletons. This sample was included in a study of beta chain features in type 1 diabetes. Study-wide background: Patients were similar to healthy donors in age and gender (as well as in cell yields).

By way of CD45RO/CCR7/CD25/CD127/CD95/CD27, the CD4+ regulatory, stem cell-like memory, central memory and naive cells were sorted. Study results and limitations: The study notes PCR might favor shorter templates equally in patients and controls. Across patients, naive, central memory and Treg TCRB repertoires exhibited apparently greater similarity than was observed across healthy donors.

CDR1 and CDR2 from the germline V gene are SGHDT and YYEEEE. This CDR3 contains 14 residues. Trimming took 0 bases from V and 5 from J, leaving 10 bases between them. This chain links TRBV5-6 with TRBJ2-3; D could derive from TRBD1 or TRBD2 (6 bases each). The receptor's source is a woman aged 18-29 years in good health. The sample was central memory CD4+ T cells from blood. CDR3 nucleotide sequence: TGTGCCAGCAGCTTGGCGGGGGCGGGAGATACGCAGTATTTT. This sequence encodes CASSLAGAGDTQYF.